This T cell receptor beta chain was found in a study of blood T cell repertoires in COVID-19. Across the whole study: Sources were T cells, B-cell-depleted T cells, or PBMCs; the material itself was cDNA or gDNA.

Germline V gene sequence: CDR1 MNHEY, CDR2 SVGAGI. The CDR3 sequence is 16 residues long. Profiling relied on immunoSEQ multiplex PCR, and the TCRdb table lists in-frame clones only, not all of them. There are 65,000 to 100,000 clones in the sample; approximately 80% occur only once, and 13% lies in the top ten. Note on this clone: An end of the junction differs from the germline gene, which may be a read error.

This chain joins TRBV6-5 and TRBJ2-1; D perhaps matches TRBD1 (6 bases). This sequence was found in a human donor in a cohort sampled during active COVID-19. The sequencing input was peripheral blood. The CDR3 reads CASSYDGTNSYNEQLF. CDR3 bases: TGTGCCAGCAGTTACGACGGGACAAACTCCTACAATGAGCAGCTCTTC.